This T cell receptor (beta chain) was sequenced in a study of blood T cell repertoires in COVID-19. Background on the study: Collection of acute and convalescent COVID-19 samples took place in the United States, Italy and Spain.

The length of the CDR3 is 14 residues. The V end lost 0 bases, the J end lost 4 bases, and 9 bases lay between the germline ends. From germline, CDR1 is MNHEY and CDR2 SVGAGI. Data came from immunoSEQ multiplex PCR; TCRdb stores just in-frame clones and leaves some out. The sample carries hundreds of thousands of clones, roughly 85% recorded once. The sequenced sample consisted of peripheral blood. This clonotype originated in a woman in her late teens or twenties who had recovered from COVID-19. This rearrangement joins TRBV6-5 to TRBJ2-5; no reliable D call. The CDR3 sequence: CASSYSGNLETQYF. The CDR3 DNA sequence: TGTGCCAGCAGTTACTCGGGCAACTTAGAGACCCAGTACTTC.